Below, 25 T cell receptor beta chains from the same sample are listed, as sequenced in a study of shared T cell receptors in the human thymus. Some clones are missing from TCRdb's copy, which holds only in-frame ones; the method was immunoSEQ multiplex PCR. The sample contains 700,000 to 750,000 clones, roughly 85% of which appear only once. These data were likewise used in another study, on human thymus T cells.

Specimen: thymocytes. All receptors derive from a girl in the first two years of life with a congenital heart defect.

This clone was seen once. This chain joins TRBV10-3 and TRBJ2-7; 9 bases match TRBD1. The V gene's germline CDR1 is ENHRY and CDR2 SYGVKD. With 4 bases clipped from V and 6 bases from J, the junction kept 7 bases outside the gene matches. This CDR3 contains 14 residues. DNA of the CDR3: TGTGCCATCAGTGCACGGGACAGGGAGGCCGAGCAGTACTTC. Protein product: CAISARDREAEQYF.

The rearrangement links TRBV19 to TRBJ2-7; possibly TRBD2 for D (5 bases). Germline V lookup: CDR1 LNHDA, CDR2 SQIVND (reference sequence). This CDR3 is 18 amino acids long. V gave up 7 bases and J gave up 3 bases, with 28 bases separating them. The CDR3 is CASTPRGAITNGIYEQYF. CDR3 sequence (DNA): TGTGCCAGTACCCCACGGGGAGCTATTACTAATGGTATCTACGAGCAGTACTTC.

This sequence joins TRBV6-1 and TRBJ1-1; TRBD1 matches at 7 bases. The CDR3 is made up of 13 amino acids. CDR1 is MNHNS, CDR2 SASEGT, per germline. Trimming removed 5 bases from V and 7 bases from J; junction bases left unmatched: 7. CDR3 bases: TGTGCCAGCAGTCCAGACAGGGAAAGTGAAGCTTTCTTT. This gives the protein CASSPDRESEAFF.

The rearrangement uses TRBV28 and TRBJ1-1; 9 bases fit TRBD1. The germline CDR1 and CDR2 sequences are MDHEN and SYDVKM. The CDR3 runs to 15 residues. J was trimmed by 0 bases and V by 4 bases; bases with no gene match: 3. CDR3 region: CASSYRGLLNTEAFF. The CDR3 DNA reads TGTGCCAGCAGTTACAGGGGGCTTTTGAACACTGAAGCTTTCTTT.

The chain employs TRBV6-5 and TRBJ2-1; 8 bases line up with TRBD2. The V gene end was trimmed by 2 bases and the J gene end by 2 bases; junction bases not matched to a gene: 2. The CDR3 consists of 15 residues. CDR1 is MNHEY, CDR2 SVGAGI, per germline. As DNA, the CDR3 is TGTGCCAGCAGTTACGCGGGGGGAACCTACAATGAGCAGTTCTTC. It codes for CASSYAGGTYNEQFF.

The chain has TRBV25-1 and TRBJ2-5, with D possibly TRBD2 on 5 matching bases. CDR1 is MGHDK and CDR2 is SYGVNS in the germline V gene. This CDR3 is 15 amino acids long. V gave up 4 bases and J gave up 0 bases, with 12 bases separating them. The CDR3 region is CASSASPSYQETQYF. In nucleotides, the CDR3 is TGTGCCAGCAGTGCTAGCCCTTCGTACCAAGAGACCCAGTACTTC.

The V and J genes are TRBV19 and TRBJ2-1, with 9 positions matching TRBD2. CDR1 is LNHDA, CDR2 SQIVND, per germline (reference sequence). V gave up 5 bases and J gave up 4 bases; unmatched junction bases: 9. The CDR3 is made up of 16 amino acids. In DNA, the CDR3 is TGTGCCAGTAGTCGAACGAATAGCGGGGGATACAATGAGCAGTTCTTC. It translates to CASSRTNSGGYNEQFF.

The chain employs TRBV5-1 and TRBJ1-1; tentatively, D is TRBD1 (6 bases). Trimming shortened V by 2 bases and J by 5 bases, and 16 bases separated the two germline ends. This CDR3 comprises 15 residues. Germline V gives CDR1 SGHRS, CDR2 YFSETQ. The DNA for the CDR3 is TGCGCCAGCAGCTTATCTGGGGGCGAGGGAACTGAAGCTTTCTTT. Its translation: CASSLSGGEGTEAFF. The full variable domain, with the rest looked up from reference TRBV5-1 and TRBJ1-1, is KAGVTQTPRYLIKTRGQQVTLSCSPISGHRSVSWYQQTPGQGLQFLFEYFSETQRNKGNFPGRFSGRQFSNSRSEMNVSTLELGDSALYLCASSLSGGEGTEAFFGQGTRLTVV.

The gene calls are TRBV9 and TRBJ2-1; 10 nucleotides match TRBD1. The CDR3 sequence is 14 residues long. Unmatched junction bases numbered 5, after V lost 4 bases and J lost 7 bases. Looked up from germline, CDR1 is SGDLS and CDR2 is YYNGEE. The CDR3: CASSRGQGWNEQFF. The CDR3 DNA is TGTGCCAGCAGCCGGGGACAGGGGTGGAATGAGCAGTTCTTC.

This chain joins TRBV11-2 and TRBJ1-1; 10 nucleotides align to TRBD1. With 2 bases clipped from V and 4 bases from J, the junction kept 16 bases outside the gene matches. The germline V gene has CDR1 SGHAT and CDR2 FQNNGV. CDR3 length: 19 amino acids. The CDR3, as DNA: TGTGCCAGCAGCTTAAAATCTGACAGGGGGCAGGGGGTGTGCACTGAAGCTTTCTTT. It codes for CASSLKSDRGQGVCTEAFF.

This clone was detected only once. The chain recombines TRBV7-4 with TRBJ2-1, with D possibly being TRBD2 (6 bases). This CDR3 is built from 18 residues. V dropped 0 bases and J dropped 5 bases, with 20 bases sitting between them. CDR1 and CDR2 from the germline V gene are SGHVT and SQSDAQ. The CDR3 is CASSLAVPDDWEDNEQFF. In DNA, the CDR3 is TGTGCCAGCAGCTTAGCGGTTCCGGACGACTGGGAGGACAATGAGCAGTTCTTC. The full variable domain, its missing parts supplied by reference TRBV7-4 and TRBJ2-1, is GAGVSQSPRYKVAKRGRDVALRCDSISGHVTLYWYRQTLGQGSEVLTYSQSDAQRDKSGRPSGRFSAERPERSVSTLKIQRTEQGDSAVYLCASSLAVPDDWEDNEQFFGPGTRLTVL.

The chain couples TRBV5-1 to TRBJ2-5, with 8 bases identical to TRBD2. The CDR3 totals 15 residues. Germline assignment: CDR1 SGHRS and CDR2 YFSETQ. The ends lost 4 bases at V and 3 bases at J; junction bases unmatched: 8. The CDR3 spells CASSTKGLGEETQYF. In DNA form, the CDR3 reads TGCGCCAGCAGCACTAAGGGACTAGGAGAAGAGACCCAGTACTTC.

V is TRBV6-1 and J is TRBJ2-2; 9 bases line up with TRBD2. CDR1 is MNHNS, CDR2 SASEGT, per germline. The CDR3 spans 14 residues. Trimming at V came to 7 bases and at J to 5 bases, leaving 5 bases not matched to a gene. CDR3 in amino acids: CASIGRGGTGELFF. CDR3 bases: TGTGCCAGCATAGGGCGGGGGGGAACCGGGGAGCTGTTTTTT.

V is TRBV7-6 and J is TRBJ2-3, with D perhaps matching TRBD2 (5 bases). V was pared by 1 base and J by 2 bases, with 13 bases between. CDR1 is SGHVS, CDR2 FNYEAQ, per germline. This CDR3 contains 16 residues. The CDR3 protein is CASSLEGVGDTDTQYF. As DNA, the CDR3 is TGTGCCAGCAGCTTAGAGGGAGTCGGGGACACAGATACGCAGTATTTT.

V and J are TRBV7-6 and TRBJ2-2, with D hard to call. Germline-derived CDR1 and CDR2 are SGHVS and FNYEAQ. Trimming cost V 0 bases and J 6 bases, with 11 bases left between them. This CDR3 spans 15 amino acids. CDR3 sequence reads: CASSLARKYSGELFF. The CDR3 region has the DNA TGTGCCAGCAGCTTAGCCAGGAAATATTCCGGGGAGCTGTTTTTT.

This clone was counted a few times. The chain is built from TRBV7-9 and TRBJ2-7; possible D gene TRBD1, 5 bases. The V end was cut by 5 bases, the J end by 2 bases, with 13 bases between. This CDR3 region has 14 residues. Germline V CDR1 and CDR2: SEHNR, FQNEAQ (reference sequence). The CDR3 DNA follows: TGTGCCAGCAGCCCTCAGACAGCAGCCTACGAGCAGTACTTC. Protein: CASSPQTAAYEQYF.

The chain recombines TRBV2 with TRBJ2-7; the D gene is possibly TRBD1 (5 bases). This CDR3 region has 12 residues. Trimming left V 6 bases short and J 1 base short, with 7 bases between. Germline values: CDR1 SNHLY, CDR2 FYNNEI. The CDR3 coding sequence is TGTGCCAGCAGAAGGGGTTCCTACGAGCAGTACTTC. It codes for CASRRGSYEQYF.

The V call is TRBV19, the J call TRBJ2-7, with 7 bases aligning to TRBD2. V trimming: 8 bases; J trimming: 5 bases; junction bases outside the gene matches: 6. CDR1 is LNHDA, CDR2 SQIVND, per germline (reference sequence). CDR3 length: 12 residues. The CDR3 spells CASGGESDEQYF. CDR3 coding DNA: TGTGCCAGTGGGGGGGAGAGCGACGAGCAGTACTTC.

The chain uses TRBV7-6 and TRBJ1-4; TRBD1 is a possible D gene (5 bases). The CDR3 sequence is 14 residues long. V was cut by 8 bases and J by 5 bases, with 15 bases left in between. CDR1 and CDR2 (germline): SGHVS, FNYEAQ. The CDR3 DNA reads as TGTGCCAGCGGCCCTGGACGGGGGAATGAAAAACTGTTTTTT. The encoded protein is CASGPGRGNEKLFF.

In its sample, this clone was seen once. The chain recombines TRBV5-1 with TRBJ1-1; 9 bases map to TRBD1. In germline, CDR1 is SGHRS, CDR2 YFSETQ. V shed 3 bases, J shed 11 bases, and the junction held 8 bases outside the gene matches. CDR3 length: 13 amino acids. The CDR3 nucleotides read TGCGCCAGCAGCTCACCTCGGACAGGGGAGGCTTTCTTT. This translates into CASSSPRTGEAFF.

The CDR3 DNA follows: TGTGCCAGCAGCTTAGTTAGCGGAGCCTACAATGAGCAGTTCTTC. It is translated as CASSLVSGAYNEQFF. This rearrangement joins TRBV7-2 to TRBJ2-1, with a weak D call TRBD2 (6 bases). Germline CDR1 reads SGHTA; CDR2 reads FQGNSA. Trimming stripped 1 base from V and 2 bases from J, with 9 bases between. The CDR3 consists of 15 residues.

CDR3: CASSLNQNYGYTF. In DNA, the CDR3 is TGTGCCAGCTCACTGAATCAGAACTATGGCTACACCTTC. This chain links TRBV18 with TRBJ1-2; D not resolved. V lost 4 bases and J lost 2, with 8 bases in between. The CDR3 is made up of 13 amino acids. Germline CDR1 is KGHSH and CDR2 is LQKENI.

The chain carries TRBV7-9 and TRBJ1-1; D unclear. The germline gives CDR1 SEHNR, CDR2 FQNEAQ (reference sequence). Trimming stripped 2 bases from V and 0 bases from J, with 19 bases between. The CDR3 loop spans 18 amino acids. CDR3 in DNA: TGTGCCAGCAGCTTACCCACGGAGCGACCGGACTTGAACACTGAAGCTTTCTTT. Encoded protein: CASSLPTERPDLNTEAFF.

The rearrangement joins TRBV2 to TRBJ1-5; 10 nucleotides line up with TRBD1. With 4 bases clipped from V and 12 bases from J, the junction kept 3 bases outside the gene matches. This CDR3 spans 12 amino acids. CDR1 is SNHLY, CDR2 FYNNEI, per germline. The DNA of the CDR3 is TGTGCCAGCAGTGTTGGGACAGGGGTCCAGCATTTT. Translated, it gives CASSVGTGVQHF.

This clone came up once. This rearrangement joins TRBV9 to TRBJ1-5; D may be TRBD1 (6 bases). V dropped 3 bases and J dropped 7 bases, with 20 bases sitting between them. The CDR3 extends over 16 amino acids. Germline CDR1 SGDLS, CDR2 YYNGEE. CDR3 in amino acids: CASSGGMTGLSQPQHF. The CDR3 region has the DNA TGTGCCAGCAGCGGGGGGATGACAGGCCTGTCCCAGCCCCAGCATTTT.